This TCR beta chain was obtained from a study of cytomegalovirus exposure and HLA in healthy donors. Whole-study context: When over 300 donors were genotyped, about 86% of them were found to fall in the Caucasian-associated ancestry cluster. Notes on the study in general: The authors assumed roughly uniform sequencing depth across donors for presence/absence analyses. Earlier analysis looked at TCR beta V segments, and most were productive about 90% or about 30% of the time.

Notes on this clone: No antigen is known for it.

Vbeta (60) and Jbeta (13) primers were used in the PCR. Libraries were prepared by immunoSEQ multiplex PCR; TCRdb keeps only in-frame clonotypes and omits some of them. This sample has 100,000 or so clones, with under 80% found just once. CDR3 size: 16 residues. The V gene's germline CDR1 is LGHNA and CDR2 YNFKEQ. With 0 bases removed from V and 4 bases from J, the gap between germline ends came to 13 bases. The source of this sequence is a woman aged 40 to 55 in good health and CMV-seropositive. Sample: PBMCs. V gene TRBV4-2 combines with J gene TRBJ1-5; D is possibly TRBD1 (6 bases). The CDR3 sequence: CASSQEGGIANQPQHF. The CDR3 nucleotides are TGTGCCAGCAGCCAAGAAGGGGGAATTGCGAATCAGCCCCAGCATTTT.